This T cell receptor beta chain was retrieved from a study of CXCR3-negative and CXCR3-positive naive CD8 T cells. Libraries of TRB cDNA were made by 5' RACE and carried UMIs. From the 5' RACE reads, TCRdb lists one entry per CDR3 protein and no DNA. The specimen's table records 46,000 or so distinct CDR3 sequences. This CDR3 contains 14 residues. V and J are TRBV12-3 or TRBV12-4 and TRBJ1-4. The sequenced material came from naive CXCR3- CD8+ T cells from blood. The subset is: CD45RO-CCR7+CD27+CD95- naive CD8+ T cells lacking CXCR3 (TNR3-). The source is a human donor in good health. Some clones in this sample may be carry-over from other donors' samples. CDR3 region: CASSLKRTEEKLFF.